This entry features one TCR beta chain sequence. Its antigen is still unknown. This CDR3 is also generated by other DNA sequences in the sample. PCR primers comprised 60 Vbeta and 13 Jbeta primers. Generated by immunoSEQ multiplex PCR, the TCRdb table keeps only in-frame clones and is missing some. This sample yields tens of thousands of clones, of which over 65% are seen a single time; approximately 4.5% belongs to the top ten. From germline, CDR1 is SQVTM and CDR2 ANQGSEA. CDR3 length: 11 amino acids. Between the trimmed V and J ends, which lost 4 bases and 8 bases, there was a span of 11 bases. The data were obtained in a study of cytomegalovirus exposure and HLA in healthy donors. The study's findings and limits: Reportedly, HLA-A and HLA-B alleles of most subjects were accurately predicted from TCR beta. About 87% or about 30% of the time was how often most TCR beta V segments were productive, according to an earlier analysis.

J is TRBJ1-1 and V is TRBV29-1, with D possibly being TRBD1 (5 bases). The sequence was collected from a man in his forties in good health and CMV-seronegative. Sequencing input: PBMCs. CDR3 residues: CSVGGGTEAFF. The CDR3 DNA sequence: TGCAGCGTTGGGGGGGGGACGGAAGCTTTCTTT.